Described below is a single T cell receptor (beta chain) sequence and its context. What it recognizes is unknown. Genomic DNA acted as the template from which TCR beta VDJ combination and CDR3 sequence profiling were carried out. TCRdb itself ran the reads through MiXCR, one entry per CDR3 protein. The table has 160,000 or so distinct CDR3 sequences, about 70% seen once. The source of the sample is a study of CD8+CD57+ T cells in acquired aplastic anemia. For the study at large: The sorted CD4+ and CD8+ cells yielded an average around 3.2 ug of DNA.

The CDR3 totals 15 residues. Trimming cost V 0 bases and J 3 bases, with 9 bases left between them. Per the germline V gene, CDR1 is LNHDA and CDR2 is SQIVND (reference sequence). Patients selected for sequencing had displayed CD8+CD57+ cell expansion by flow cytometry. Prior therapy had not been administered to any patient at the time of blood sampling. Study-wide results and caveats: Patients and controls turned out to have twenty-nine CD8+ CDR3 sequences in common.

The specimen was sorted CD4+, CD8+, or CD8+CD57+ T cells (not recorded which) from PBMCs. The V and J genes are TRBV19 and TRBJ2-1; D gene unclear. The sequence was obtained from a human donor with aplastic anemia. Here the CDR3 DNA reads TGTGCCAGTAGTATAGATATCCTAGGCTACAATGAGCAGTTCTTC. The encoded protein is CASSIDILGYNEQFF.